This T cell receptor (beta chain) was recovered during a study of control samples from healthy donors and cancer patients. This CDR3 comprises 11 residues. V lost 10 bases and J 7 bases, leaving 14 bases between the germline ends. Germline CDR1 reads MNHEY; CDR2 reads SVGAGI. Data came from immunoSEQ multiplex PCR; TCRdb stores just in-frame clones and leaves some out. The table lists fewer than 60,000 clones, more than 70% of them singletons. The source material was PBMCs. This TCR was recovered from a woman aged 55-70 years with lung cancer. This chain connects TRBV6-5 to TRBJ2-7; possibly TRBD1 for D (5 bases). This chain's CDR3 is CATSGLREQYF. As DNA, the CDR3 is TGTGCCACATCAGGGTTGAGGGAGCAGTACTTC.